The entry below gives a single T cell receptor beta chain sequence along with its context. The record originates from a study of blood T cell repertoires in COVID-19. Sequencing was performed with immunoSEQ multiplex PCR; in TCRdb, only in-frame clones are kept and a portion is missing. The table includes tens of thousands of clones, around 88% detected once. Germline lookup yields CDR1 SGDLS and CDR2 YYNGEE. There are 14 residues in the CDR3. V dropped 4 bases and J dropped 4 bases, with 14 bases sitting between them. The sequence was obtained from a woman older than 75 with acute or convalescent COVID-19. This sequence joins TRBV9 and TRBJ1-2, with D maybe TRBD1 (5 bases). The sample was peripheral blood. The CDR3 here is CASSPSGTIYGYTF. CDR3 nucleotide sequence: TGTGCCAGCAGCCCCAGCGGGACTATCTATGGCTACACCTTC.